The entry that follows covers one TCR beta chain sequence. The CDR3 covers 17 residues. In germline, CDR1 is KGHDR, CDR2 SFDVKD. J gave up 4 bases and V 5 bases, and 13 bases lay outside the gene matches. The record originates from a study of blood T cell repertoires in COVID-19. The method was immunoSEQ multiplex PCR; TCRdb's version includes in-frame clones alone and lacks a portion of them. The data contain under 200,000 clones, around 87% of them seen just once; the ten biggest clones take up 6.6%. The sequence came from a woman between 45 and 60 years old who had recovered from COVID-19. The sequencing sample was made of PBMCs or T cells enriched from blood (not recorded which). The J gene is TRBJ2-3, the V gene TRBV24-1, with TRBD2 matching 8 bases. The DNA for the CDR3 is TGTGCCACCAGTGTGAACCGGGGGGGCTTCTCCGCAGATACGCAGTATTTT. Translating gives CATSVNRGGFSADTQYF.